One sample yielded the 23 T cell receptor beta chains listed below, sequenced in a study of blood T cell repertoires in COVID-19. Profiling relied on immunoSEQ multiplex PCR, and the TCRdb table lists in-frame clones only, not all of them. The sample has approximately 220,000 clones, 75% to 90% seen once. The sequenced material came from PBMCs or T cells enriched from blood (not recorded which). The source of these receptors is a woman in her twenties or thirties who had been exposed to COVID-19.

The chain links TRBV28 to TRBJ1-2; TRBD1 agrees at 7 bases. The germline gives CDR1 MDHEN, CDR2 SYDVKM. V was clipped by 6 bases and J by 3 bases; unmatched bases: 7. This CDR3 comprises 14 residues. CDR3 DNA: TGTGCCAGCAGCAACAGGGGCCCGGACTATGGCTACACCTTC. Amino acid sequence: CASSNRGPDYGYTF.

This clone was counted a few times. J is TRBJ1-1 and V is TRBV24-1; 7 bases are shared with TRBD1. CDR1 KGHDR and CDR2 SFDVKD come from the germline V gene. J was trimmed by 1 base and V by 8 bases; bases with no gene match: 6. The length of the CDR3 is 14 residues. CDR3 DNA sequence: TGTGCCACCAAGACCGGGACAGAGAACACTGAAGCTTTCTTT. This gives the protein CATKTGTENTEAFF.

Here the CDR3 reads CASSGGTSGAGELFF. The DNA for the CDR3 is TGCGCCAGCAGCGGCGGGACTAGCGGGGCCGGGGAGCTGTTTTTT. V gene TRBV5-1 combines with J gene TRBJ2-2; 13 nucleotides line up with TRBD2. The V gene end was trimmed by 4 bases and the J gene end by 6 bases; junction bases not matched to a gene: 3. This CDR3 is 15 amino acids long. Germline V lookup: CDR1 SGHRS, CDR2 YFSETQ.

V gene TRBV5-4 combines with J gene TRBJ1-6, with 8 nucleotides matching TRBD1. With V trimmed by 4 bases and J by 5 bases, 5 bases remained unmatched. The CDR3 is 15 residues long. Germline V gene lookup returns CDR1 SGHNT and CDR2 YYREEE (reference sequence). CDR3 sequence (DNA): TGTGCCAGCAGCCCGCCGGACAGGGATAATTCACCCCTCCACTTT. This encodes CASSPPDRDNSPLHF. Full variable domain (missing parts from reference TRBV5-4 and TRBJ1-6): ETGVTQSPTHLIKTRGQQVTLRCSSQSGHNTVSWYQQALGQGPQFIFQYYREEENGRGNFPPRFSGLQFPNYSSELNVNALELDDSALYLCASSPPDRDNSPLHFGNGTRLTVT.

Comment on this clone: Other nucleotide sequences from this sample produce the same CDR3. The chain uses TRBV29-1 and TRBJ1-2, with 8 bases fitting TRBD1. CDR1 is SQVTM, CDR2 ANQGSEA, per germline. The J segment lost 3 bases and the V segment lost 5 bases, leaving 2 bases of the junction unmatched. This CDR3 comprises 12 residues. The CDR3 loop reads CSVQTGDYGYTF. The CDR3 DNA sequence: TGCAGCGTTCAGACAGGGGACTATGGCTACACCTTC.

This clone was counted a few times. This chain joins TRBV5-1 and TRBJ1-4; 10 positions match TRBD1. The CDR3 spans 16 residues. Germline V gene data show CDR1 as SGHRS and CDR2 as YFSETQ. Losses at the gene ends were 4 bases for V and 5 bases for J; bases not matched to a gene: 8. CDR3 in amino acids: CASSKRTGGANEKLFF. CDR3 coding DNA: TGCGCCAGCAGCAAGCGGACAGGGGGGGCAAATGAAAAACTGTTTTTT.

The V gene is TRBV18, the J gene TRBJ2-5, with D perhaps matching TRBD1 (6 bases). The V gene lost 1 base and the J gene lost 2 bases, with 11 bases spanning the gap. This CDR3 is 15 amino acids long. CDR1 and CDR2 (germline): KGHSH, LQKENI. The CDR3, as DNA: TGTGCCAGCTCACCACAGGGGGAGAAGCAAGAGACCCAGTACTTC. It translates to CASSPQGEKQETQYF.

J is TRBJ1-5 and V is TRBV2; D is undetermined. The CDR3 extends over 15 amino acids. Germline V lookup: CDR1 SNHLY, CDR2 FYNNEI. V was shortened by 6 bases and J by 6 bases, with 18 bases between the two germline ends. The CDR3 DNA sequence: TGTGCCAGCAGCGCTGAACGCGGGTTAGTTCAGCCCCAGCATTTT. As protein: CASSAERGLVQPQHF. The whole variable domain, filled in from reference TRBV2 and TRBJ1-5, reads EPEVTQTPSHQVTQMGQEVILRCVPISNHLYFYWYRQILGQKVEFLVSFYNNEISEKSEIFDDQFSVERPDGSNFTLKIRSTKLEDSAMYFCASSAERGLVQPQHFGDGTRLSIL.

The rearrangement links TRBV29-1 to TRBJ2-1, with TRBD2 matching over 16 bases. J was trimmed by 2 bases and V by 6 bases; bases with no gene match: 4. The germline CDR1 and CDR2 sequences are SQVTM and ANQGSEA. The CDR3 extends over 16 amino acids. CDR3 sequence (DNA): TGCAGCGTACCCGGGACTAGCGGGGGGGCCTACAATGAGCAGTTCTTC. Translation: CSVPGTSGGAYNEQFF.

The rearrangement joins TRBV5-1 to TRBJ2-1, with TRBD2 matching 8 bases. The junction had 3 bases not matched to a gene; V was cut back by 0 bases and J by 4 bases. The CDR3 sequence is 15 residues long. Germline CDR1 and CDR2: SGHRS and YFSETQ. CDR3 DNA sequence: TGCGCCAGCAGCTTGGCGGAGCGGGGGTACAATGAGCAGTTCTTC. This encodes CASSLAERGYNEQFF.

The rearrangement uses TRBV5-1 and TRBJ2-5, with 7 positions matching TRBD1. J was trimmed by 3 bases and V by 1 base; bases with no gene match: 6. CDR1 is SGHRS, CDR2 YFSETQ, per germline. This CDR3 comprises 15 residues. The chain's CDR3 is CASSLPRQGEETQYF. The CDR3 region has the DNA TGCGCCAGCAGCTTGCCACGACAGGGCGAAGAGACCCAGTACTTC.

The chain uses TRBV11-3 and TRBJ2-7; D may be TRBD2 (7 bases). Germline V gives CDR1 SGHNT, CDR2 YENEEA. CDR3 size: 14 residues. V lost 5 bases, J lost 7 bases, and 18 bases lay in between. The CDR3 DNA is TGTGCCAGCAGCCCAGAGGGGAGGGGGAAAGAGCAGTACTTC. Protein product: CASSPEGRGKEQYF.

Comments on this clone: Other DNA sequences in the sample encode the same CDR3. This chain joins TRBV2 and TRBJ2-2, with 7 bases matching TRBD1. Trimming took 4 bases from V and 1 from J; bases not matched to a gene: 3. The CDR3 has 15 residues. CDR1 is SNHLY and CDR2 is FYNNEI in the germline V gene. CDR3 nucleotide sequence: TGTGCCAGCAGTGGACAGGGCCTGAACACCGGGGAGCTGTTTTTT. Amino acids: CASSGQGLNTGELFF.

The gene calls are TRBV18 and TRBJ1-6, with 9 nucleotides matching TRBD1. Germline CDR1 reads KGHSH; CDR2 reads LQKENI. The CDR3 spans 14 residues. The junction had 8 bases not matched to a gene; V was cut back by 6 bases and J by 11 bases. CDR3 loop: CASSLGQGGPPLHF. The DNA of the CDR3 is TGTGCCAGCTCCCTGGGACAGGGTGGGCCACCCCTCCACTTT.

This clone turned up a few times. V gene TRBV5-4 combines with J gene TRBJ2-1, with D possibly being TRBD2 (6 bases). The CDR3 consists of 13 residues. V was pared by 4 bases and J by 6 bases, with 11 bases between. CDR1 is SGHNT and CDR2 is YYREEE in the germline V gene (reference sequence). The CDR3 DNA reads TGTGCCAGCAGCCCTGGGACTGGCAATGAGCAGTTCTTC. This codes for CASSPGTGNEQFF. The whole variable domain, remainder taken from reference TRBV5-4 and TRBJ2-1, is ETGVTQSPTHLIKTRGQQVTLRCSSQSGHNTVSWYQQALGQGPQFIFQYYREEENGRGNFPPRFSGLQFPNYSSELNVNALELDDSALYLCASSPGTGNEQFFGPGTRLTVL.

CDR3 sequence reads: CASSLAGEASTDTQYF. The CDR3 nucleotides are TGCGCCAGCAGCTTGGCCGGGGAGGCTAGCACAGATACGCAGTATTTT. The genes are TRBV5-1 and TRBJ2-3, with D possibly matching TRBD2 (6 bases). Trimming pared 0 bases from V and 0 bases from J, leaving 11 bases between. The CDR3 is made up of 16 amino acids. The V gene's germline CDR1 is SGHRS and CDR2 YFSETQ.

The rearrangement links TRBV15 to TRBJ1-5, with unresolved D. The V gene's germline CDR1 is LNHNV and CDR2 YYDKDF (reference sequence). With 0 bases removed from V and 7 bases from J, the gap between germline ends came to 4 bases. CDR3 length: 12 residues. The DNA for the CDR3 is TGTGCCACCAGCAGAGATCTCCAGCCCCAGCATTTT. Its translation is CATSRDLQPQHF.

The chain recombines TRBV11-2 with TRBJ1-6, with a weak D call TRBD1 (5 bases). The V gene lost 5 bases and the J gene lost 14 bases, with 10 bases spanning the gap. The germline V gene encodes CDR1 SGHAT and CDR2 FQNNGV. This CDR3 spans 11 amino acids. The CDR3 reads CASSAGPSLHF. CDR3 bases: TGTGCCAGCAGCGCAGGGCCCTCCCTCCACTTT.

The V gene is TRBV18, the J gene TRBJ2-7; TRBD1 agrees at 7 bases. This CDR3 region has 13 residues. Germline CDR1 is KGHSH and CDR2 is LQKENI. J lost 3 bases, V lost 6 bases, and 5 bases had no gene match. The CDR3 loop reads CASSRDRLYEQYF. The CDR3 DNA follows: TGTGCCAGCTCCCGGGACAGACTCTACGAGCAGTACTTC.

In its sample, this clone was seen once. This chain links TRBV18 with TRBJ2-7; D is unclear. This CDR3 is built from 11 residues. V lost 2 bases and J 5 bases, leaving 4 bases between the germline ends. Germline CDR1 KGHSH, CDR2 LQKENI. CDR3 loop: CASSPGHEQYF. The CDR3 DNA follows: TGTGCCAGCTCACCAGGCCACGAGCAGTACTTC.

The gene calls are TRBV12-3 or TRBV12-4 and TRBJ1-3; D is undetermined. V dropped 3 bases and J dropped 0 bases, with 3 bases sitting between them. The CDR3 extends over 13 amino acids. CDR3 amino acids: CASSLASGNTIYF. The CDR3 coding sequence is TGTGCCAGCAGTTTGGCCTCTGGAAACACCATATATTTT.

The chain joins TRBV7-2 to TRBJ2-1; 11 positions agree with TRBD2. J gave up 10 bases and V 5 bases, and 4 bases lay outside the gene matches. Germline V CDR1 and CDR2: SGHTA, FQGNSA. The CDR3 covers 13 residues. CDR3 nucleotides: TGTGCCAGCAGCCCGCGGACTAGCGGGGAGCAGTTCTTC. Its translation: CASSPRTSGEQFF.

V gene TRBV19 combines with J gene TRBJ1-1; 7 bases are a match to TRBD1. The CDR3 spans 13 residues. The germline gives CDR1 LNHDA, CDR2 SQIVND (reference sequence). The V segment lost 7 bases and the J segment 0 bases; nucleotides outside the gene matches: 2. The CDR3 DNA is TGTGCCAGTAAGACAGGGTTGAACACTGAAGCTTTCTTT. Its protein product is CASKTGLNTEAFF.